A selection of T cell receptor beta chains follows, all from one sample in a study of CD8+ T cells in alopecia areata. Assay: immunoSEQ multiplex PCR; the TCRdb copy retains only in-frame clones and omits some. Here the sample spans about 210,000 clones, about 64% being singletons. Sequencing was performed on CD4+ T cells sorted from blood, taken at week 4, from a patient treated with tofacitinib. These TCRs come from a human donor with alopecia areata. CDR3s leave out the opening cysteine and the closing phenylalanine or tryptophan. Some rows have no size entry. The others give once, few or many, or a class for an expanded clone.

>-|TRBJ1-1|TRBV2
ASRQGQGARYTEAF
>once|TRBJ1-2|TRBV30
AWSVAGNYGYT
>once|TRBJ1-2|TRBV5-1
ASSPSTGVGYT
>-|TRBJ1-6|TRBV19
ASSGTGGNSPLH
>-|TRBJ1-5|TRBV6-6
ASSWHLSQGQH
>-|TRBJ2-3|TRBV7-3
ASARSGTDTQY
>-|TRBJ2-3|TRBV25-1
ASSETGSTDTQY
>once|TRBJ2-5|TRBV7-2
ASSLGGTGQETQY
>once|TRBJ1-1|TRBV4-3
ASSQDFGQPNTEAF
>-|TRBJ2-3|TRBV14
ASSQGGSGTDTQY
>many|TRBJ2-1|TRBV13
ASSPGLAGNNEQF
>-|TRBJ1-5|TRBV10-2
ASGGSGGHQPQH
>-|TRBJ1-1|TRBV7-9
ASSALRGNTEAF
>-|TRBJ2-7|TRBV6-5
ASRRTSGDSYEQY
>-|TRBJ1-5|TRBV18
ASSRANQRDQPQH
>few|TRBJ1-2|TRBV15
ATSRGQGNYGYT
>-|TRBJ1-5|TRBV30
AWSAGSNQPQH
>few|TRBJ1-5|TRBV12-5
ASGSKGSQPQH
>-|TRBJ1-4|TRBV29-1
SVSSGVVSKLF
>-|TRBJ2-2|TRBV27
ASSLAGTGWNTGELF